The rows below give T cell receptor beta chains drawn from one sample of a study of cytomegalovirus exposure and HLA in healthy donors. Only in-frame clones appear in the TCRdb table, and some are missing; sequencing was by immunoSEQ multiplex PCR. The sample table includes about 200,000 clones. Sequencing was carried out using PBMCs. The receptors here all came from a man aged 30 to 39 in good health and CMV-seronegative. Each CDR3 is given with its conserved first and last residue. A D gene is named only where the DNA matches it firmly.

D gene,J gene,V gene,CDR3 protein,CDR3 DNA
.,TRBJ2-1,TRBV11-3,CASRKRPWSSYNEQFF,TGTGCCAGCAGAAAAAGGCCGTGGAGCTCCTACAATGAGCAGTTCTTC
TRBD1,TRBJ2-7,TRBV10-3,CAISKDTGQLSYEQYF,TGTGCCATCAGTAAGGATACGGGACAGCTCTCCTACGAGCAGTACTTC
TRBD2,TRBJ2-1,TRBV27,CASSLASGGAFTTLSYNEQFF,TGTGCCAGCAGTTTAGCTAGCGGGGGGGCCTTTACCACTCTCTCCTACAATGAGCAGTTCTTC
.,TRBJ2-1,TRBV4-3,CASSQEREYNEQFF,TGCGCCAGCAGCCAGGAAAGGGAGTACAATGAGCAGTTCTTC
.,TRBJ2-7,TRBV27,CASSLSGSPYYEQYF,TGTGCCAGCAGTTTATCAGGGAGTCCCTACTACGAGCAGTACTTC
TRBD1,TRBJ2-1,TRBV7-2,CASSLGPGRGPEQFF,TGTGCCAGCAGCTTAGGCCCGGGCAGGGGGCCTGAGCAGTTCTTC
.,TRBJ2-3,TRBV7-9,CASSPSGGGQGADTQYF,TGTGCCAGCAGCCCCAGCGGGGGGGGACAGGGGGCAGATACGCAGTATTTT
TRBD2,TRBJ2-1,TRBV7-9,CASSSRGVPWKNAGQFF,TGTGCCAGCAGCTCCCGGGGGGTACCCTGGAAAAATGCTGGACAGTTCTTC
TRBD1,TRBJ2-2,TRBV5-1,CASSRDSLSFANTGELFF,TGCGCCAGCAGCCGGGACAGTCTGTCGTTCGCGAACACCGGGGAGCTGTTTTTT
TRBD1,TRBJ1-1,TRBV30,CAWSPGRQGRGSTEAFF,TGTGCCTGGAGTCCCGGCCGACAGGGGCGGGGGTCCACTGAAGCTTTCTTT
.,TRBJ1-4,TRBV18,CASSGRGPPNEKLFF,TGTGCCAGCTCCGGTAGGGGTCCGCCTAATGAAAAACTGTTTTTT
TRBD2,TRBJ2-1,TRBV2,CASSPPGGRLDEQFF,TGTGCCAGCTCCCCGCCAGGCGGGAGGTTGGATGAGCAGTTCTTC
.,TRBJ1-1,TRBV5-4,CASSQIGGAEAFF,TGTGCCAGCAGCCAGATCGGGGGAGCTGAAGCTTTCTTT
TRBD2,TRBJ2-4,TRBV6-1,CASSVLGTSGGENIQYF,TGTGCCAGCAGTGTCTTGGGGACTAGCGGGGGGGAAAACATTCAGTACTTC
.,TRBJ1-6,TRBV27,CASSFQINSPLHF,TGTGCCAGCAGTTTCCAGATTAATTCACCCCTCCACTTT
TRBD1,TRBJ2-7,TRBV4-2,CASSQAHDRVLYEQYF,TGTGCCAGCAGCCAAGCCCATGACAGGGTGCTCTACGAGCAGTACTTC
TRBD1,TRBJ1-1,TRBV30,CAWDRQGRTEAFF,TGTGCCTGGGACCGACAGGGTCGCACTGAAGCTTTCTTT
TRBD1,TRBJ2-7,TRBV6-1,CASNGAGQGIYEQYF,TGTGCCAGCAACGGGGCGGGACAGGGTATCTACGAGCAGTACTTC